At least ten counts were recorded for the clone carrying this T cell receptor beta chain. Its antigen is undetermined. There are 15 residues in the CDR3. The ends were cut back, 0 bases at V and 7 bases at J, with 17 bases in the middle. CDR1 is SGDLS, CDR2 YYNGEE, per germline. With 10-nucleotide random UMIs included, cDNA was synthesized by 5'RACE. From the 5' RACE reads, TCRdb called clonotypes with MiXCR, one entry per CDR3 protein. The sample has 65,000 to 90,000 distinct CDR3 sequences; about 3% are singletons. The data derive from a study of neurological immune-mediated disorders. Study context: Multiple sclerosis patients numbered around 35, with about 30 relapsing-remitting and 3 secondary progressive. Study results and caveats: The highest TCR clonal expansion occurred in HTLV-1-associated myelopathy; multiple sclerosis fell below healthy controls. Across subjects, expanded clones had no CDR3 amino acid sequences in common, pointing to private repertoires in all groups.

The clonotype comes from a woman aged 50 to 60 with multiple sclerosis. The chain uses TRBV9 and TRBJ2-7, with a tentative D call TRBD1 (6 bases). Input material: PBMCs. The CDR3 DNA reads TGTGCCAGCAGCGTAGGGGGGCCCCCTTTGGAAGAGCAGTACTTC. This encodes CASSVGGPPLEEQYF. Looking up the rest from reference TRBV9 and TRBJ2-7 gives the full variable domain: DSGVTQTPKHLITATGQRVTLRCSPRSGDLSVYWYQQSLDQGLQFLIQYYNGEERAKGNILERFSAQQFPDLHSELNLSSLELGDSALYFCASSVGGPPLEEQYFGPGTRLTVT.